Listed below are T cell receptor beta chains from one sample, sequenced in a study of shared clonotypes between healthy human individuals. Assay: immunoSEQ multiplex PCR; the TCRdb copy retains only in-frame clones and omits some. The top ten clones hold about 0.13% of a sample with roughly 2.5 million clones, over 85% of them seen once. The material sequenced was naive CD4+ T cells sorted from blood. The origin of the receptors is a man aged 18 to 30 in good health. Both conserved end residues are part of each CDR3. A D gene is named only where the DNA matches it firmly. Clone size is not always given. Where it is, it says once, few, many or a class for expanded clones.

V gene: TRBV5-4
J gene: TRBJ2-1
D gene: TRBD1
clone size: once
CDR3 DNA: TGTGCCAGCAGTATGAGAGTCGGGACAGAATACAATGAGCAGTTCTTC
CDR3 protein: CASSMRVGTEYNEQFF

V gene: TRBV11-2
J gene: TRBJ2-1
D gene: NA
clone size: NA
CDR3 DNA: TGTGCCAGCAGCTTAGATCGGACGGCCAATGAGCAGTTCTTC
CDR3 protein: CASSLDRTANEQFF

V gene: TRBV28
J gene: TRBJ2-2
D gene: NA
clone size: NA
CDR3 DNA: TGTGCCAGCAGTCTGAACACCGGGGAGCTGTTTTTT
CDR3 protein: CASSLNTGELFF

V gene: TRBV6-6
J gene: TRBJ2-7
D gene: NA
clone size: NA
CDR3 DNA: TGTGCCAGCAGTCCCCTCGGGGGAGTGACCCACGAGCAGTACTTC
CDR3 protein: CASSPLGGVTHEQYF

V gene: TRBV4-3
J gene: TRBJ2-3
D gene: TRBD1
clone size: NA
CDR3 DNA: TGCGCCAGCAGCCAAGACCTACTGGGGACAGGGGTCACAGATACGCAGTATTTT
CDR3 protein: CASSQDLLGTGVTDTQYF

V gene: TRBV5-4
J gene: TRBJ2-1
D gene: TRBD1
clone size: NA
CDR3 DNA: TGTGCCAGCAGCTTGGACAGGGGGACCTACAATGAGCAGTTCTTC
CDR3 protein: CASSLDRGTYNEQFF

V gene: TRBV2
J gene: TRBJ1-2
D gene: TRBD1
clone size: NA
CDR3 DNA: TGTGCCAGCAGCGTAAATTCCGGGACAGAGGGCTACACCTTC
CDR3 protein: CASSVNSGTEGYTF

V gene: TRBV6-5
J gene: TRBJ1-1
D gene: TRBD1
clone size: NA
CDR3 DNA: TGTGCCAGCAGTTGGGGACAGGGATTGAACACTGAAGCTTTCTTT
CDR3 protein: CASSWGQGLNTEAFF

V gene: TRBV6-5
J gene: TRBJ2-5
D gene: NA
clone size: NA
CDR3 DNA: TGTGCCAGCAGTTTCGGGGACACCGGATGGGAGACCCAGTACTTC
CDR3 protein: CASSFGDTGWETQYF

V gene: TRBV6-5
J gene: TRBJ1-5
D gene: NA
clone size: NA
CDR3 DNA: TGTGCCAGCAGCCAACAGCTCGGGCAGCCCCAGCATTTT
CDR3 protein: CASSQQLGQPQHF

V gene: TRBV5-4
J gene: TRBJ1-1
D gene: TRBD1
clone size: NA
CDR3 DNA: TGTGCCAGCAGCTTCCCGACAGGGGAGGAAGCTTTCTTT
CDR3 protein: CASSFPTGEEAFF

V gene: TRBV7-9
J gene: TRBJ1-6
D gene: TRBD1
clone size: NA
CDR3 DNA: TGTGCCAGCAGCTCACAGGGGGCTTTATCTAATTCACCCCTCCACTTT
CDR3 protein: CASSSQGALSNSPLHF

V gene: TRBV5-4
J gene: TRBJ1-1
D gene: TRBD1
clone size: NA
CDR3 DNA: TGTGCCAGCAGCTTGGCCGACAGGGCGAACACTGAAGCTTTCTTT
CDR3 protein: CASSLADRANTEAFF

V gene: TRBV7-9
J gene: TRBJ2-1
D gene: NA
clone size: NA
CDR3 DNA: TGTGCCAGCAGCTTATCTTTAGCGGACCCAGGCGATGAGCAGTTCTTC
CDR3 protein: CASSLSLADPGDEQFF

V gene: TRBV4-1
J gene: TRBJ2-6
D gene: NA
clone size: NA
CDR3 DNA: TGCGCCAGCAGCCAGGGCATGGGAGGAGCTGGGGCCAACGTCCTGACTTTC
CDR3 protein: CASSQGMGGAGANVLTF

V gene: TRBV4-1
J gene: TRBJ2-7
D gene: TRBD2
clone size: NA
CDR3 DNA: TGCGCCAGCAGCCACAAAGCGGGGGAAATCTCCTACGAGCAGTACTTC
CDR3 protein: CASSHKAGEISYEQYF

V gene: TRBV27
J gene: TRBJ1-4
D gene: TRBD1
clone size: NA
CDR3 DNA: TGTGCCACCCGAGACAGGGGGCGTGAAAAACTGTTTTTT
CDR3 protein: CATRDRGREKLFF

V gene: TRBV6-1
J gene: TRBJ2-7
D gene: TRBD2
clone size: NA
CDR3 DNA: TGTGCCAGCAGTGAAGCGGGACTAGCGGGGGGACTGCAGTACTTC
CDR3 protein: CASSEAGLAGGLQYF

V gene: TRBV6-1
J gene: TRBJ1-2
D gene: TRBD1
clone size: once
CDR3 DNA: TGTGCCAGCAGTGGGGGGGGACCAGACAGGGGCGTCTATGGCTACACCTTC
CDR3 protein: CASSGGGPDRGVYGYTF

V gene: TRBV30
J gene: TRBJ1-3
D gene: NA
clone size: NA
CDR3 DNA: TGTGCCTGGAGTGTGGGCAGCACCGGGGGAAACACCATATATTTT
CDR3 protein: CAWSVGSTGGNTIYF

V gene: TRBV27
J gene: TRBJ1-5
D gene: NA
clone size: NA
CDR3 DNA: TGTGCCAGCAGTCTTCTCCGGGGGCAGCCCCAGCATTTT
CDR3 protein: CASSLLRGQPQHF

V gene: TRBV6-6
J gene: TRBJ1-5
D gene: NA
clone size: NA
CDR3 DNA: TGTGCCAGCAGTTACGGCAGGGGCGACGATCAGCCCCAGCATTTT
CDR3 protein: CASSYGRGDDQPQHF

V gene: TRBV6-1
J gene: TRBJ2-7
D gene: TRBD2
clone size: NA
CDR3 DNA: TGTGCCAGCAGAGGACTAGCGGGGAGGGAGCAGTACTTC
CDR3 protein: CASRGLAGREQYF

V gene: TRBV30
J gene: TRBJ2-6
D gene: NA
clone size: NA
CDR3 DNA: TGTGCCTGGACCCCCGGCTTCGACTCTGGGGCCAACGTCCTGACTTTC
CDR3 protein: CAWTPGFDSGANVLTF

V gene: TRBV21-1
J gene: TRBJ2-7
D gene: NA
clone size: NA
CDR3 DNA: TGTGCCAGCAGCAAAGATTCGGGATGTCGAGAATACGAGCAGTACTTC
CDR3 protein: CASSKDSGCREYEQYF

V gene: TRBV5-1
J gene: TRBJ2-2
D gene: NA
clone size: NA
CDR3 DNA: TGCGCCAGCAGCACCTACACGGGGGTACCCGGGGAGCTGTTTTTT
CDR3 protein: CASSTYTGVPGELFF